The T cell receptor (beta chain) described here comes from a study of T cells in Graves' hyperthyroidism and ophthalmopathy. Findings and limits, study-wide: In blood, most of the thyroid clonotypes expanded above 0.001 were also present.

This clonotype has ten or more counts. The target antigen is unknown. Pregnant or lactating patients were excluded, as were those with uncontrolled infection or other autoimmune disease. Progressors' blood was drawn at hyperthyroidism diagnosis, before ophthalmopathy symptoms. Using RNA transcripts as the source, TCR beta CDR3 regions were amplified. First-round RT-PCR targeting the TCR CDR3 was performed with the HTBI primer set. TCRdb processed the multiplex PCR reads anew with MiXCR; each CDR3 protein has one entry. The repertoire consists of about 300,000 distinct CDR3 sequences, with less than 30% occurring once and the leading ten covering about a quarter. This sequence was found in a man aged 40-49 years with Graves' hyperthyroidism that later progressed to Graves' ophthalmopathy. Sequenced material: blood.

The CDR3 reads CASSPGLPSSYEQYF. Written as DNA, the CDR3 is TGTGCCAGCAGCCCGGGACTCCCAAGCTCCTACGAGCAGTACTTC. The chain employs TRBV6-5 and TRBJ2-7, with a possible D match to TRBD2 (6 bases). Trimming removed 6 bases at V and 0 bases at J, with 15 bases between. The CDR3 is made up of 15 amino acids. Germline lookup yields CDR1 MNHEY and CDR2 SVGAGI.